The entry below gives a single T cell receptor (beta chain) sequence along with its context. What it binds is not known. Authors of the study amplified TCR beta CDR3 regions from RNA transcripts. When the TCR CDR3 underwent first-round RT-PCR, the HTBI primer set was used. TCRdb analysed the multiplex PCR reads with MiXCR anew, one entry per CDR3 protein. Among 600,000 or so distinct CDR3 sequences listed, about a sixth were seen once. These data are taken from a study of T cells in Graves' hyperthyroidism and ophthalmopathy. Study outcomes and limitations: The model's output predicted ophthalmopathy at a median of roughly 6.9 months prior to onset.

Germline values: CDR1 LGHDT, CDR2 YNNKEL (reference sequence). The CDR3 length is 18 residues. V lost 2 bases to trimming and J lost 8 bases; unmatched junction nucleotides: 17. The sequenced sample consisted of blood. The receptor was isolated from a woman aged 25-40 years with Graves' hyperthyroidism. The gene calls are TRBV3-1 and TRBJ1-4; 7 nucleotides agree with TRBD1. The CDR3 region is CASSQYGGPRQGEEKLFF. CDR3 sequence (DNA): TGTGCCAGCAGCCAATATGGGGGTCCGCGACAGGGAGAGGAAAAACTGTTTTTT.